This entry lists 27 T cell receptor beta chains sequenced from one sample in a study of blood T cell repertoires in COVID-19. Using immunoSEQ multiplex PCR, the repertoire was profiled, and TCRdb retains in-frame clones only, with some absent. This table holds about 220,000 clones, about 82% found once. The specimen was peripheral blood. The receptors were sampled from a woman in her seventies with COVID-19, enrolled during active disease.

The chain links TRBV6-5 to TRBJ2-7; TRBD1 agrees at 8 bases. After removal of 5 bases from V and 7 bases from J, the junction contained 10 bases not matched to a gene. There are 14 residues in the CDR3. In germline, CDR1 is MNHEY, CDR2 SVGAGI. In DNA, the CDR3 is TGTGCCAGCAGTCCGGACAGGGTAATCTCAGAGCAGTACTTC. Encoded protein: CASSPDRVISEQYF.

The rearrangement links TRBV30 to TRBJ2-7, with a tentative D call TRBD1 (5 bases). The CDR3 is 12 residues long. Trimming pared 7 bases from V and 4 bases from J, leaving 14 bases between. Looked up from germline, CDR1 is GTSNPN and CDR2 is SVGIG (reference sequence). The CDR3 is CAFVQGSYEQYF. CDR3 nucleotide sequence: TGTGCCTTCGTGCAGGGTAGTTACGAGCAGTACTTC. The full variable domain, in which reference TRBV30 and TRBJ2-7 provide the parts outside the CDR3, is SQTIHQWPATLVQPVGSPLSLECTVEGTSNPNLYWYRQAAGRGLQLLFYSVGIGQISSEVPQNLSASRPQDRQFILSSKKLLLSDSGFYLCAFVQGSYEQYFGPGTRLTVT.

This clone was counted a single time. V gene TRBV24-1 combines with J gene TRBJ2-3, with 7 bases lining up with TRBD1. Germline loops: CDR1 KGHDR, CDR2 SFDVKD. After removal of 5 bases from V and 6 bases from J, the junction contained 13 bases not matched to a gene. There are 16 residues in the CDR3. The CDR3 loop is CATSGNNRGVGDTQYF. The CDR3 DNA sequence: TGTGCCACCAGTGGTAACAACAGGGGAGTTGGGGATACGCAGTATTTT.

The chain couples TRBV5-4 to TRBJ2-5; 11 nucleotides line up with TRBD2. CDR3 size: 17 residues. Per the germline V gene, CDR1 is SGHNT and CDR2 is YYREEE (reference sequence). Trimming cost V 4 bases and J 2 bases; bases outside gene matches: 10. CDR3: CASSPTRLAGLQETQYF. The CDR3 nucleotides read TGTGCCAGCAGCCCAACCCGACTAGCGGGGCTACAAGAGACCCAGTACTTC.

This clone was seen more than once but under ten times. The rearrangement uses TRBV11-2 and TRBJ1-2; 11 nucleotides agree with TRBD1. The CDR3 is 16 amino acids. Germline V lookup: CDR1 SGHAT, CDR2 FQNNGV. V shed 5 bases, J shed 8 bases, and the junction held 13 bases outside the gene matches. The CDR3 is CASSPLRTGGAGGYTF. CDR3 coding DNA: TGTGCCAGCAGCCCACTCCGGACAGGGGGCGCGGGGGGCTACACCTTC.

V usage is TRBV7-3 and J usage is TRBJ2-2, with D hard to call. Trimming left V 4 bases short and J 1 base short, with 13 bases between. Germline lookup yields CDR1 SGHTA and CDR2 FQGTGA. CDR3 length: 16 residues. The CDR3 DNA sequence: TGTGCCAGCAGCTCCCTTCCGACTCAGAACACCGGGGAGCTGTTTTTT. Translated: CASSSLPTQNTGELFF.

The CDR3 DNA reads TGTGCCAGCAGTCCCACAGGGGTCCAAGAGACCCAGTACTTC. It translates to CASSPTGVQETQYF. The V and J genes are TRBV27 and TRBJ2-5; TRBD1 aligns across 7 bases. This CDR3 has 14 amino acids. J was trimmed by 1 base and V by 5 bases; bases with no gene match: 4. Germline V CDR1 and CDR2: MNHEY, SMNVEV (reference sequence).

The V gene is TRBV7-2, the J gene TRBJ2-7; 12 bases are a match to TRBD1. The V gene's germline CDR1 is SGHTA and CDR2 FQGNSA. The CDR3 has 18 residues. J gave up 2 bases and V 1 base, and 9 bases lay outside the gene matches. This chain's CDR3 is CASSLGGTGGAGTYEQYF. The DNA for the CDR3 is TGTGCCAGCAGCTTAGGGGGGACAGGGGGCGCGGGAACCTACGAGCAGTACTTC.

V usage is TRBV15 and J usage is TRBJ1-6, with no clear D. The CDR3 has 15 amino acids. With 1 base removed from V and 13 bases from J, the gap between germline ends came to 17 bases. Germline values: CDR1 LNHNV, CDR2 YYDKDF (reference sequence). The CDR3: CATSRGRGLEKPLHF. The CDR3 coding sequence is TGTGCCACCAGCAGAGGGCGGGGTCTAGAGAAGCCCCTCCACTTT.

There are a few counts of this clone. The chain combines TRBV6-5 with TRBJ2-3; D is uncertain. Germline V lookup: CDR1 MNHEY, CDR2 SVGAGI. The CDR3 length is 13 residues. V lost 6 bases and J lost 2, with 9 bases in between. The CDR3 sequence: CASSQAVTDTQYF. The CDR3 coding sequence is TGTGCCAGCAGCCAGGCCGTCACAGATACGCAGTATTTT.

V gene TRBV11-3 combines with J gene TRBJ2-5; 9 positions match TRBD2. CDR3 length equals 15 residues. The V segment lost 5 bases and the J segment 5 bases; nucleotides outside the gene matches: 9. The germline CDR1 and CDR2 sequences are SGHNT and YENEEA. CDR3 bases: TGTGCCAGCAGCGTCCTAGGGACTAGCAGCGAGACCCAGTACTTC. Translating gives CASSVLGTSSETQYF. The full variable domain, rest sourced from reference TRBV11-3 and TRBJ2-5, is EAGVVQSPRYKIIEKKQPVAFWCNPISGHNTLYWYLQNLGQGPELLIRYENEEAVDDSQLPKDRFSAERLKGVDSTLKIQPAELGDSAVYLCASSVLGTSSETQYFGPGTRLLVL.

CDR3 sequence (DNA): TGTGCCAGCAGCCAACAGGGGACCTACGAGCAGTACTTC. It codes for CASSQQGTYEQYF. V gene TRBV5-6 combines with J gene TRBJ2-7; 7 bases fit TRBD1. J was trimmed by 2 bases and V by 4 bases; bases with no gene match: 3. The CDR3 has 13 residues. CDR1 and CDR2 from the germline V gene are SGHDT and YYEEEE.

The CDR3 coding sequence is TGTGCCAGCAGTTCCGAGGACAGGCTAAGGGAGACCCAGTACTTC. This codes for CASSSEDRLRETQYF. The V and J genes are TRBV6-2 or TRBV6-3 and TRBJ2-5; 7 bases map to TRBD1. V shed 4 bases, J shed 5 bases, and the junction held 10 bases outside the gene matches. Germline lookup yields CDR1 MNHEY and CDR2 SVGEGT. The CDR3 is 15 amino acids.

V is TRBV7-8 and J is TRBJ2-5, with D uncertain. The germline V and J ends were trimmed by 4 bases and 0 bases, with 9 bases remaining between them. The germline CDR1 and CDR2 sequences are SGHVS and FQNEAQ. CDR3 length: 14 residues. The CDR3 nucleotides read TGTGCCAGCAGCTCGCGTCCCCACCAAGAGACCCAGTACTTC. It yields the protein CASSSRPHQETQYF.

The gene calls are TRBV10-3 and TRBJ1-3; 8 bases are a match to TRBD1. The CDR3 has 14 residues. From germline, CDR1 is ENHRY and CDR2 SYGVKD. With V trimmed by 6 bases and J by 8 bases, 9 bases remained unmatched. CDR3 region: CAIRGTGAVDTIYF. CDR3 nucleotide sequence: TGTGCCATCAGGGGGACAGGAGCGGTGGACACCATATATTTT.

The chain links TRBV6-5 to TRBJ1-2, with D tentatively TRBD1 (6 bases). This CDR3 has 14 amino acids. Germline CDR1 and CDR2: MNHEY and SVGAGI. The ends were cut back, 6 bases at V and 4 bases at J, with 15 bases in the middle. Here the CDR3 reads CASRGTGSFYGYTF. The CDR3 DNA reads TGTGCCAGCAGGGGAACAGGGTCCTTCTATGGCTACACCTTC.

V gene TRBV11-3 combines with J gene TRBJ2-2; no firm D call. CDR1 and CDR2 (germline): SGHNT, YENEEA. V dropped 2 bases and J dropped 2 bases, with 6 bases sitting between them. This CDR3 is 14 amino acids long. CDR3 in DNA: TGTGCCAGCAGCTTACTACTCAACACCGGGGAGCTGTTTTTT. It codes for CASSLLLNTGELFF.

The chain carries TRBV23-1 and TRBJ2-5; D call uncertain. TRBV23-1 is assigned to the ORF class and has an uncertain function. The CDR3 has 11 residues. V lost 1 base to trimming and J lost 6 bases, with 3 bases between them. CDR3 residues: CASSQWQTQYF. CDR3 nucleotides: TGCGCCAGCAGTCAATGGCAGACCCAGTACTTC.

The chain couples TRBV19 to TRBJ1-3; D is unresolved. The CDR3 spans 14 residues. Trimming took 2 bases from V and 4 from J, leaving 9 bases between them. CDR1 is LNHDA and CDR2 is SQIVND in the germline V gene (reference sequence). The DNA for the CDR3 is TGTGCCAGTAGTATACGGGGTGCCGGAAACACCATATATTTT. It is translated as CASSIRGAGNTIYF.

This sequence joins TRBV3-1 (or the pseudogene TRBV3-2) and TRBJ2-3, with 7 bases matching TRBD1. The J segment lost 2 bases and the V segment lost 4 bases, leaving 9 bases of the junction unmatched. Germline CDR1 is LGHDT and CDR2 is YNNKEL (reference sequence). The CDR3 runs to 16 residues. CDR3 amino acids: CASSPGDSHLTDTQYF. In DNA, the CDR3 is TGTGCCAGCAGCCCAGGGGACAGCCACCTCACAGATACGCAGTATTTT.

This chain joins TRBV2 and TRBJ2-3; TRBD2 agrees at 9 bases. The V and J ends lost 7 bases and 2 bases, in that order; junction bases with no gene match: 7. The CDR3 spans 15 residues. The germline V gene has CDR1 SNHLY and CDR2 FYNNEI. DNA of the CDR3: TGTGCCAGCAAGGGCGGGAGGGCCTTCACAGATACGCAGTATTTT. This codes for CASKGGRAFTDTQYF.

V gene TRBV5-6 combines with J gene TRBJ1-2, with 7 nucleotides matching TRBD1. The CDR3 has 16 residues. Unmatched junction bases numbered 13, after V lost 1 base and J lost 7 bases. Germline V gene lookup returns CDR1 SGHDT and CDR2 YYEEEE. CDR3 region: CASSLKTAGGMPGYTF. The CDR3 DNA follows: TGTGCCAGCAGCTTGAAAACGGCAGGGGGTATGCCTGGCTACACCTTC.

This chain connects TRBV5-6 to TRBJ2-7; D uncertain. Trimming stripped 4 bases from V and 2 bases from J, with 16 bases between. CDR1 is SGHDT, CDR2 YYEEEE, per germline. The CDR3 is 15 amino acids. The CDR3 region is CASSDSRGSTYEQYF. The CDR3 nucleotides read TGTGCCAGCAGCGATTCACGCGGTTCCACCTACGAGCAGTACTTC.

V and J are TRBV10-3 and TRBJ2-7, with 16 bases identical to TRBD2. Losses at the gene ends were 6 bases for V and 5 bases for J; bases not matched to a gene: 4. The CDR3 loop spans 15 amino acids. The germline V gene has CDR1 ENHRY and CDR2 SYGVKD. The CDR3 region is CAIRGTSGRGNEQYF. As DNA, the CDR3 is TGTGCCATCAGAGGGACTAGCGGGAGGGGGAACGAGCAGTACTTC.

The rearrangement joins TRBV4-3 to TRBJ2-1; 7 nucleotides agree with TRBD1. This CDR3 is 16 amino acids long. J lost 1 base, V lost 1 base, and 4 bases had no gene match. Germline-derived CDR1 and CDR2 are LGHNA and YSLEER. The DNA for the CDR3 is TGCGCCAGCAGCCAAGGACAGGGCCCGTCCTACAATGAGCAGTTCTTC. Translated: CASSQGQGPSYNEQFF.

The chain links TRBV7-2 to TRBJ1-3; 9 bases match TRBD1. Trimming took 4 bases from V and 4 from J; bases not matched to a gene: 8. Per germline, CDR1 SGHTA and CDR2 FQGNSA. The CDR3 has 16 residues. The CDR3 region is CASSSHGQGKGNTIYF. DNA of the CDR3: TGTGCCAGCAGCTCCCACGGACAGGGGAAGGGAAACACCATATATTTT.

The J gene is TRBJ2-7, the V gene TRBV27; D ambiguous. V lost 3 bases and J lost 0, with 6 bases in between. CDR3 size: 13 residues. Germline assignment: CDR1 MNHEY and CDR2 SMNVEV (reference sequence). CDR3 coding DNA: TGTGCCAGCAGTTTCGACATCTCCTACGAGCAGTACTTC. Encoded protein: CASSFDISYEQYF.